This T cell receptor beta chain originates from a study of blood T cells in healthy people across ages. The germline CDR1 and CDR2 sequences are DFQATT and SNEGSKA (reference sequence). There are 15 residues in the CDR3. The germline V and J ends were trimmed by 0 bases and 5 bases, with 13 bases remaining between them. Primed by a sample-barcoded 5' primer and a J-beta primer mix, a second PCR proceeded for about 7 to 11 cycles. TCRdb analysed the 5' RACE reads with MiXCR anew, one entry per CDR3 protein. Among roughly 570,000 distinct CDR3 sequences listed, 27% were seen once. Sequencing was carried out using blood. The clonotype originates from a woman aged 70-85 years in good health. This chain joins TRBV20-1 and TRBJ1-4; D not resolved. The CDR3 loop reads CSAREGSPWNEKLFF. In DNA form, the CDR3 reads TGCAGTGCTAGAGAAGGGTCCCCTTGGAATGAAAAACTGTTTTTT.